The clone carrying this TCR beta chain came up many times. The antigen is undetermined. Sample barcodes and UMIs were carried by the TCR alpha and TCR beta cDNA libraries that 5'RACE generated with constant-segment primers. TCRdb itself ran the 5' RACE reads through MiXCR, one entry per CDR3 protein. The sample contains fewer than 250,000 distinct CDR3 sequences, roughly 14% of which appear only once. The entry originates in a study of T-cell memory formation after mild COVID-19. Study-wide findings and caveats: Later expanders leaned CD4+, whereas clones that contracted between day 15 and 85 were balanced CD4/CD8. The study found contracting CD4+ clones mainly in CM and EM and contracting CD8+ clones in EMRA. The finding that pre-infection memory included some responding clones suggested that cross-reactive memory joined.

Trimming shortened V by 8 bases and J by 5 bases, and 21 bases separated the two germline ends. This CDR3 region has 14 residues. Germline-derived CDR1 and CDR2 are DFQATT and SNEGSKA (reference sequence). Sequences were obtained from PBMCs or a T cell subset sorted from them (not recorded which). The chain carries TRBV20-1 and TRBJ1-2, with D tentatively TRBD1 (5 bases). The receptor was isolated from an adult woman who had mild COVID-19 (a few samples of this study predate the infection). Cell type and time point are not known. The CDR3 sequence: CSYTTPGTGYGYTF. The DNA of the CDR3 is TGCAGTTACACAACCCCCGGGACCGGTTATGGCTACACCTTC.